This TCR beta chain was sequenced for a study of Ad26.COV2.S vaccination and SARS-CoV-2 variants. Sequenced by immunoSEQ multiplex PCR; TCRdb stores in-frame clones only, minus some. The sample includes about 140,000 clones, 70% to 90% of them seen just once. This clone was seen only a few times. Its antigen is as yet unknown. Whole-study findings and limits: Substantial response breadth was reportedly seen for spike-specific CD8+ and CD4+ T cells after vaccination.

Trimming removed 2 bases at V and 6 bases at J, with 8 bases between. There are 12 residues in the CDR3. Germline values: CDR1 SEHNR, CDR2 FQNEAQ (reference sequence). The rearrangement uses TRBV7-9 and TRBJ2-7; the D is unclear. The source material was peripheral blood, sampled after recovery from COVID-19. The receptor was derived from a human donor who had recovered from COVID-19. CDR3 protein: CASSLPPLEQYF. In DNA, the CDR3 is TGTGCCAGCAGCTTACCCCCCCTCGAGCAGTACTTC.